These T cell receptor beta chains were read from a single sample in a study of PD-1 and CTLA-4 blockade in melanoma. TCRdb keeps only in-frame clones here, not all; method: immunoSEQ multiplex PCR. This table has some 29,000 clones, 85% to 90% appearing once. The sample consisted of CD8+ T cells from peripheral blood, taken before anti-PD-1 treatment. Receptor source: a human donor with melanoma. Both conserved end residues are part of each CDR3. D genes are given only for firm matches. Clone size is given for some rows only: seen once, a few or many times, or a class if the clone is expanded.

>-|-|TRBV9|TRBJ1-4
CASSPRPDQVNEKLFF
TGTGCCAGCAGCCCCCGGCCGGATCAGGTTAATGAAAAACTGTTTTTT
>-|-|TRBV14|TRBJ2-2
CASSQDGAANTGELFF
TGTGCCAGCAGCCAAGACGGGGCCGCGAACACCGGGGAGCTGTTTTTT
>-|-|TRBV4-1|TRBJ1-1
CASSHRDGMNTEAFF
TGCGCCAGCAGCCATCGAGACGGAATGAACACTGAAGCTTTCTTT
>TRBD2|-|TRBV9|TRBJ2-1
CASSEGSGGLNYNEQFF
TGTGCCAGCAGCGAGGGTAGCGGGGGGCTAAACTACAATGAGCAGTTCTTC
>-|-|TRBV5-6|TRBJ2-5
CASSLFRDRIETQYF
TGTGCCAGCAGCTTGTTCAGAGACAGGATAGAGACCCAGTACTTC
>-|-|TRBV6-4|TRBJ1-1
CASSPGPSGTEAFF
TGTGCCAGCAGCCCTGGTCCCTCGGGCACTGAAGCTTTCTTT
>-|-|TRBV4-1|TRBJ1-1
CASSQVGGNTEAFF
TGCGCCAGCAGCCAAGTAGGAGGGAACACTGAAGCTTTCTTT
>-|-|TRBV29-1|TRBJ1-1
CSVDWLGLPAEAFF
TGCAGCGTTGATTGGCTCGGGTTACCAGCAGAAGCTTTCTTT
>-|-|TRBV30|TRBJ1-1
CAWSVQEDTEAFF
TGTGCCTGGAGTGTCCAGGAGGACACTGAAGCTTTCTTT
>-|-|TRBV6-5|TRBJ2-3
CASSSKRAYTQYF
TGTGCCAGCAGTTCTAAACGTGCTTATACGCAGTATTTT
>-|-|TRBV7-3|TRBJ1-1
CASTLSAGNTEAFF
TGTGCCAGCACCCTAAGTGCGGGGAACACTGAAGCTTTCTTT
>-|-|TRBV19|TRBJ1-1
CASSIGYRVWNTEAFF
TGTGCCAGTAGTATAGGGTACCGGGTCTGGAACACTGAAGCTTTCTTT
>TRBD2|-|TRBV27|TRBJ2-7
CASQTSGSHEQYF
TGTGCCAGTCAGACTAGCGGGAGCCACGAGCAGTACTTC
>TRBD1|-|TRBV5-1|TRBJ2-7
CASSLGTGDTSYEQYF
TGCGCCAGCAGCTTGGGGACAGGGGACACTTCCTACGAGCAGTACTTC
>TRBD1|-|TRBV9|TRBJ2-3
CASSVAEGAVTDTQYF
TGTGCCAGCAGCGTAGCCGAGGGGGCGGTCACAGATACGCAGTATTTT
>-|once|TRBV27|TRBJ1-1
CASSSRLGVTEAFF
TGTGCCAGCAGTTCACGGCTGGGGGTCACTGAAGCTTTCTTT
>-|-|TRBV10-3|TRBJ2-1
CAIGSGSYNEQFF
TGTGCCATCGGAAGCGGATCCTACAATGAGCAGTTCTTC
>TRBD2|-|TRBV2|TRBJ2-3
CASMAPGLAGEGVETQYF
TGTGCCAGCATGGCCCCGGGACTAGCGGGAGAGGGGGTGGAGACGCAGTATTTT
>-|once|TRBV5-4|TRBJ1-1
CASSLADMNTEAFF
TGTGCCAGCAGCTTGGCGGACATGAACACTGAAGCTTTCTTT
>-|-|TRBV18|TRBJ2-1
CASSPYNNEQFF
TGTGCCAGCTCACCTTATAACAATGAGCAGTTCTTC
>-|-|TRBV6-1|TRBJ1-6
CASSEKGRTNSPLHF
TGTGCCAGCAGTGAAAAAGGACGGACAAATTCACCCCTCCACTTT
>-|-|TRBV4-1|TRBJ1-1
CASSEGQLNTEAFF
TGCGCCAGCAGCGAAGGACAGCTGAACACTGAAGCTTTCTTT
>-|-|TRBV7-9|TRBJ1-4
CASSLVQGINEKLFF
TGTGCCAGCAGCTTAGTTCAGGGAATTAATGAAAAACTGTTTTTT
>-|-|TRBV30|TRBJ2-3
CAWSFTRISTDTQYF
TGTGCCTGGAGTTTTACTCGGATAAGCACAGATACGCAGTATTTT
>TRBD1|-|TRBV2|TRBJ2-7
CASTTETGGYEQYF
TGTGCCAGCACCACGGAGACAGGGGGCTACGAGCAGTACTTC
>-|-|TRBV19|TRBJ1-5
CASSLQGNSNQPQHF
TGTGCCAGTAGCCTACAGGGTAATAGCAATCAGCCCCAGCATTTT
>-|-|TRBV28|TRBJ2-7
CASSLTGHHEQYF
TGTGCCAGCAGTTTGACGGGACACCACGAGCAGTACTTC
>-|-|TRBV12-3/TRBV12-4|TRBJ2-7
CASSIQGYEQYF
TGTGCCAGCAGCATACAGGGCTACGAGCAGTACTTC
>-|-|TRBV29-1|TRBJ1-2
CSVQGDYGYTF
TGCAGCGTTCAGGGTGACTATGGCTACACCTTC
>-|-|TRBV19|TRBJ1-5
CASSMLGLSNQPQHF
TGTGCCAGTAGTATGCTGGGTTTAAGCAATCAGCCCCAGCATTTT
>-|-|TRBV27|TRBJ1-5
CASSLGGDNQPQHF
TGTGCCAGCAGTTTAGGGGGGGACAATCAGCCCCAGCATTTT
>-|-|TRBV9|TRBJ2-5
CASSVEGTYQETQYF
TGTGCCAGCAGCGTAGAGGGGACATATCAAGAGACCCAGTACTTC
>TRBD2|-|TRBV7-9|TRBJ2-5
CASSLGTSEYF
TGTGCCAGCAGCTTAGGGACTAGCGAGTACTTC
>-|-|TRBV6-5|TRBJ2-7
CASSYAGPAYEQYF
TGTGCCAGCAGTTATGCAGGCCCCGCCTACGAGCAGTACTTC
>-|once|TRBV25-1|TRBJ2-7
CASSETSEEQYF
TGTGCCAGCAGTGAGACCTCGGAAGAGCAGTACTTC
>-|-|TRBV5-1|TRBJ1-2
CASSLDTNYGYTF
TGCGCCAGCAGCTTGGATACTAACTATGGCTACACCTTC
>-|-|TRBV2|TRBJ1-3
CASSDGIGNTIYF
TGTGCCAGCAGTGACGGTATTGGAAACACCATATATTTT
>-|-|TRBV11-3|TRBJ2-5
CASSLPGAGETQYF
TGTGCCAGCAGCCTACCGGGGGCCGGGGAGACCCAGTACTTC
>-|-|TRBV3-1/TRBV3-2|TRBJ1-1
CASSQYKELNTEAFF
TGTGCCAGCAGCCAGTATAAGGAGCTGAACACTGAAGCTTTCTTT
>TRBD1|-|TRBV25-1|TRBJ2-7
CASADRGIYEQYF
TGTGCCAGCGCGGACAGGGGTATCTACGAGCAGTACTTC
>-|-|TRBV5-4|TRBJ2-7
CASSLGPSSYEQYF
TGTGCCAGCAGCTTAGGGCCTAGCTCCTACGAGCAGTACTTC
>TRBD2|-|TRBV19|TRBJ2-2
CASSPWTSGRGTGELFF
TGTGCCAGTAGTCCCTGGACTAGCGGGAGGGGCACCGGGGAGCTGTTTTTT
>-|-|TRBV5-6|TRBJ2-7
CASSQINSYEQYF
TGTGCCAGCAGCCAAATTAACTCCTACGAGCAGTACTTC
>-|-|TRBV28|TRBJ1-1
CASSFGTEAFF
TGTGCCAGCAGTTTTGGGACTGAAGCTTTCTTT
>-|-|TRBV27|TRBJ1-1
CASSLTGKNTEAFF
TGTGCCAGCAGTTTAACCGGGAAGAACACTGAAGCTTTCTTT
>TRBD2|-|TRBV27|TRBJ2-1
CASSLGTSGNEQFF
TGTGCCAGCAGTTTGGGGACTAGCGGCAATGAGCAGTTCTTC
>TRBD2|-|TRBV27|TRBJ2-1
CASALAGYNEQFF
TGTGCCAGCGCACTAGCGGGATACAATGAGCAGTTCTTC
>-|-|TRBV25-1|TRBJ1-1
CASSVGASDEGTEAFF
TGTGCCAGCAGTGTAGGAGCCTCGGATGAGGGCACTGAAGCTTTCTTT
>TRBD1|-|TRBV29-1|TRBJ1-1
CSVEEDRTEAFF
TGCAGCGTTGAAGAGGACAGGACTGAAGCTTTCTTT
>-|-|TRBV7-9|TRBJ2-7
CASRPDSSYEQYF
TGTGCCAGCAGACCGGACAGCTCCTACGAGCAGTACTTC
>TRBD1|-|TRBV15|TRBJ1-6
CATSSTLQGSPLHF
TGTGCCACCAGCAGCACTTTACAGGGGTCACCCCTCCACTTT
>-|-|TRBV2|TRBJ1-1
CASSEVSEVMNTEAFF
TGTGCCAGCAGTGAAGTTAGCGAAGTAATGAACACTGAAGCTTTCTTT
>TRBD2|-|TRBV29-1|TRBJ2-5
CSVEADSGPQETQYF
TGCAGCGTTGAAGCTGATAGCGGGCCCCAAGAGACCCAGTACTTC
>-|-|TRBV7-9|TRBJ1-2
CASSLAWGVEGYTF
TGTGCCAGCAGCTTAGCTTGGGGGGTAGAAGGCTACACCTTC
>TRBD2|-|TRBV19|TRBJ2-5
CASSILERGGLETQYF
TGTGCCAGTAGTATACTGGAACGGGGGGGCCTTGAGACCCAGTACTTC